These 28 T cell receptor beta chains were all obtained from the same sample, sequenced in a study of T cells in Graves' hyperthyroidism and ophthalmopathy (dated by TCRdb to between 2018 and 2021). Library preparation was by multiplex PCR. TCRdb names Illumina HiSeq 2000 as the instrument used. Amplification of TCR beta CDR3 regions was carried out from RNA transcripts. The TCR CDR3 was subjected to a first round of RT-PCR using the HTBI primer set and the Qiagen OneStep RT-PCR kit. TCRdb ran its own pipeline on the public reads, namely fastp trimming at Q25 and MiXCR clone calling, and kept in-frame beta chains. Rows merge per CDR3 protein into single entries with the most common DNA and genes. In this sample the table shows roughly 560,000 distinct CDR3 sequences, approximately 14% of which occur a single time. Around 4.5% of the sample belongs to the ten largest clones. The sequenced sample was blood. These receptors were obtained from a woman in her forties with Graves' ophthalmopathy.

The chain uses TRBV5-1 and TRBJ2-1, with a possible D match to TRBD2 (6 bases). Per the germline V gene, CDR1 is SGHRS and CDR2 is YFSETQ. This CDR3 contains 15 residues. V gave up 4 bases and J gave up 12 bases, with 23 bases separating them. The CDR3 reads CASSPAIQTSQVQFF. In DNA, the CDR3 is TGCGCCAGCAGCCCCGCTATCCAGACTAGTCAGGTGCAGTTCTTC.

This clonotype was observed many times. The rearrangement joins TRBV30 to TRBJ1-2; D not resolved. V gave up 0 bases and J gave up 4 bases, with 9 bases separating them. Germline assignment: CDR1 GTSNPN and CDR2 SVGIG (reference sequence). This CDR3 region has 13 residues. The CDR3 protein is CAWSVLGAYGYTF. Here the CDR3 DNA reads TGTGCCTGGAGTGTACTGGGTGCCTATGGCTACACCTTC.

Note on this clonotype: The junction differs from germline at one of its ends, possibly a read error. The chain couples TRBV9 to TRBJ2-5; D remains unclear. Germline V CDR1 and CDR2: SGDLS, YYNGEE. The CDR3 spans 15 residues. The CDR3 region is CAGSAPGPEQETQYF. DNA of the CDR3: TGTGCCGGCAGCGCACCGGGCCCCGAGCAAGAGACCCAGTACTTC.

This clonotype appeared a single time. The chain combines TRBV29-1 with TRBJ2-7; D is ambiguous. CDR1 is SQVTM and CDR2 is ANQGSEA in the germline V gene. Trimming stripped 4 bases from V and 6 bases from J, with 10 bases between. The CDR3 runs 11 residues. This CDR3 is CSVVSGSEQYF. The CDR3 nucleotides are TGCAGCGTTGTTTCTGGGTCCGAGCAGTACTTC.

J is TRBJ2-1 and V is TRBV12-3 or TRBV12-4, with TRBD2 identical over 7 bases. Germline trimming cut 5 bases from V and 5 bases from J; bases unmatched to any gene: 9. There are 15 residues in the CDR3. Written as DNA, the CDR3 is TGTGCCAGCAGTGGGGGGGGTGACTTCAACAATGAGCAGTTCTTC. Encoded protein: CASSGGGDFNNEQFF.

In this sample, this clonotype turned up many times. The chain uses TRBV13 and TRBJ2-7; 7 nucleotides agree with TRBD1. Trimming cost V 6 bases and J 1 base; bases outside gene matches: 6. CDR1 is PRHDT and CDR2 is FYEKMQ in the germline V gene (reference sequence). CDR3 length equals 14 residues. In DNA, the CDR3 is TGTGCCAGCAGTAAGGGGGCTAGGTCCTACGAGCAGTACTTC. This translates into CASSKGARSYEQYF.

The V and J genes are TRBV7-3 and TRBJ2-7; TRBD2 might be the D (5 bases). CDR1 SGHTA and CDR2 FQGTGA come from the germline V gene. This CDR3 is 15 amino acids long. Trimming removed 1 base at V and 3 bases at J, with 13 bases between. CDR3 nucleotide sequence: TGTGCCAGCAGCTTAAGCGGCGGGTCTCTCTACGAGCAGTACTTC. Translating gives CASSLSGGSLYEQYF. Together with reference TRBV7-3 and TRBJ2-7, the CDR3 gives the full variable domain: GAGVSQTPSNKVTEKGKYVELRCDPISGHTALYWYRQSLGQGPEFLIYFQGTGAADDSGLPNDRFFAVRPEGSVSTLKIQRTERGDSAVYLCASSLSGGSLYEQYFGPGTRLTVT.

Only one count was recorded for this clonotype. One end of the junction varies from germline; a read error may be responsible. This chain joins TRBV24-1 and TRBJ2-5; 8 bases match TRBD1. Looked up from germline, CDR1 is KGHDR and CDR2 is SFDVKD. This CDR3 has 15 amino acids. The CDR3 sequence is CATSDPGQGGETQHF. Written as DNA, the CDR3 is TGTGCCACCAGTGACCCTGGACAGGGAGGAGAGACCCAGCACTTC.

This clonotype was seen more than once but under ten times. This sequence joins TRBV12-3 or TRBV12-4 and TRBJ1-4; 7 bases align to TRBD1. With 6 bases clipped from V and 4 bases from J, the junction kept 11 bases outside the gene matches. This CDR3 region has 16 residues. The CDR3 reads CASSLGRDRYNEKLFF. The CDR3 DNA reads TGTGCCAGCAGCCTCGGCCGGGACAGATATAATGAAAAACTGTTTTTT.

This chain connects TRBV24-1 to TRBJ2-7; D assignment may be TRBD1 or TRBD2 (6 bases each). The germline V and J ends were trimmed by 7 bases and 0 bases, with 9 bases remaining between them. The CDR3 is 13 amino acids. Per the germline V gene, CDR1 is KGHDR and CDR2 is SFDVKD. CDR3 protein: CATRGGPSYEQYF. The CDR3 bases are TGTGCCACCAGAGGGGGGCCCTCCTACGAGCAGTACTTC.

This clonotype was detected many times. The chain couples TRBV12-3 or TRBV12-4 to TRBJ1-2, with D possibly TRBD1 on 6 matching bases. CDR3 length: 15 residues. V lost 5 bases, J lost 7 bases, and 20 bases lay in between. DNA of the CDR3: TGTGCCAGCAGTCCCCTTGGGAGGGGGATTAGTGGCTACACCTTC. Translating gives CASSPLGRGISGYTF.

The J gene is TRBJ2-7, the V gene TRBV4-2; D call uncertain. Germline-derived CDR1 and CDR2 are LGHNA and YNFKEQ. The CDR3 loop spans 13 amino acids. The V gene lost 3 bases and the J gene lost 6 bases, with 12 bases spanning the gap. The CDR3 DNA is TGTGCCAGCAGCCAGGGAAAGAGCTCCGAGCAGTACTTC. Translation: CASSQGKSSEQYF.

This clonotype was picked up many times. The V gene is TRBV6-1, the J gene TRBJ2-7, with D possibly TRBD1 on 6 matching bases. Germline V gene sequence: CDR1 MNHNS, CDR2 SASEGT. Trimming stripped 4 bases from V and 5 bases from J, with 15 bases between. This CDR3 has 14 residues. DNA for the CDR3: TGTGCCAGCAGTGTTTTAGCATCAGGGGACGAGCAGTACTTC. It is translated as CASSVLASGDEQYF.

This clonotype has at least ten counts. V and J are TRBV7-8 and TRBJ1-5; D gene uncertain. There are 15 residues in the CDR3. Per the germline V gene, CDR1 is SGHVS and CDR2 is FQNEAQ. Trimming shortened V by 1 base and J by 0 bases, and 7 bases separated the two germline ends. CDR3 sequence: CASSLVAYSNQPQHF. The CDR3 nucleotides are TGTGCCAGCAGCTTAGTGGCATATAGCAATCAGCCCCAGCATTTT.

The chain joins TRBV12-3 or TRBV12-4 to TRBJ1-2; 8 bases match TRBD1. The trim removed 6 bases at V and 4 bases at J, leaving 19 bases unmatched. This CDR3 contains 18 residues. The CDR3 coding sequence is TGTGCCAGCAGCCAGGTCTTGTCCAGGGGGCTATTCGTCTATGGCTACACCTTC. Amino acid sequence: CASSQVLSRGLFVYGYTF.

This clonotype has ten or more counts. The V and J genes are TRBV6-5 and TRBJ2-7; possible D gene TRBD1, 6 bases. V was trimmed by 2 bases and J by 3 bases, leaving 11 bases between them. Germline loops: CDR1 MNHEY, CDR2 SVGAGI. This CDR3 region has 14 residues. The CDR3 bases are TGTGCCAGCAGTTACCGGACAGTTGACTACGAGCAGTACTTC. This codes for CASSYRTVDYEQYF.

In its sample, this clonotype was seen many times. CDR3 coding DNA: TGTGCCAGCAGCTTAGGACTAGCGGGAGGGGGCGGAGAGACCCAGTACTTC. The encoded protein is CASSLGLAGGGGETQYF. The chain employs TRBV7-2 and TRBJ2-5; 14 positions agree with TRBD2. Germline V CDR1 and CDR2: SGHTA, FQGNSA. The V gene end was trimmed by 1 base and the J gene end by 4 bases; junction bases not matched to a gene: 5. This CDR3 contains 17 residues.

This clonotype showed up many times. The CDR3 coding sequence is TGTGCCAGCAGCCAAATGGCAGCGACTACAGGGGGGACGGGGGAGCTGTTTTTT. Translation: CASSQMAATTGGTGELFF. This chain uses TRBV4-2 with TRBJ2-2, with 8 positions matching TRBD1. The CDR3 runs to 18 residues. CDR1 and CDR2 (germline): LGHNA, YNFKEQ. Trimming cost V 2 bases and J 8 bases; bases outside gene matches: 16.

This clonotype appeared once. The V and J genes are TRBV12-3 or TRBV12-4 and TRBJ2-7; D assignment may be TRBD1 or TRBD2 (5 bases each). Deletions cut 7 bases from V and 5 bases from J, with 12 bases between. The CDR3 is 12 amino acids. CDR3 in DNA: TGTGCCAGCACCGAGGGACCCAACGAGCAGTACTTC. It encodes CASTEGPNEQYF.

A few counts support this clonotype. Since a much larger clone is just one base distant, this may be a read error. CDR3 bases: TGTGCCACCAGTGGCACAGGGGACGTTCAGTACTTC. This gives the protein CATSGTGDVQYF. V gene TRBV24-1 combines with J gene TRBJ2-4; 7 bases map to TRBD1. The V and J ends lost 5 bases and 11 bases, in that order; junction bases with no gene match: 5. Germline V lookup: CDR1 KGHDR, CDR2 SFDVKD. The CDR3 totals 12 residues.

Ten or more counts support this clonotype. This chain connects TRBV20-1 to TRBJ1-2; D is uncertain. The CDR3 loop spans 13 amino acids. V was shortened by 6 bases and J by 5 bases, with 16 bases between the two germline ends. Looked up from germline, CDR1 is DFQATT and CDR2 is SNEGSKA (reference sequence). This CDR3 reads CSAVPPGWYGYTF. The CDR3 coding sequence is TGCAGTGCCGTTCCCCCCGGCTGGTATGGCTACACCTTC.

This clonotype was seen many times. The chain links TRBV19 to TRBJ2-7; possible D gene TRBD1, 6 bases. In germline, CDR1 is LNHDA, CDR2 SQIVND (reference sequence). The CDR3 has 14 amino acids. Trimming stripped 5 bases from V and 2 bases from J, with 13 bases between. The CDR3 loop reads CASSATTGPYEQYF. In nucleotides, the CDR3 is TGTGCCAGTAGTGCGACGACAGGCCCCTACGAGCAGTACTTC. The complete variable domain, with remaining parts taken from reference TRBV19 and TRBJ2-7, reads DGGITQSPKYLFRKEGQNVTLSCEQNLNHDAMYWYRQDPGQGLRLIYYSQIVNDFQKGDIAEGYSVSREKKESFPLTVTSAQKNPTAFYLCASSATTGPYEQYFGPGTRLTVT.

This clonotype was observed at least ten times. The chain carries TRBV6-2 or TRBV6-3 and TRBJ1-1; D is undetermined. Per the germline V gene, CDR1 is MNHEY and CDR2 is SVGEGT. The CDR3 has 14 residues. The V end was cut by 6 bases, the J end by 2 bases, with 13 bases between. In DNA form, the CDR3 reads TGTGCCAGCAGCCTCTGGGTTTCTAACACTGAAGCTTTCTTT. It is translated as CASSLWVSNTEAFF.

At least ten counts were recorded for this clonotype. The chain recombines TRBV12-5 with TRBJ1-1; D is possibly TRBD1 (6 bases). V was cut by 7 bases and J by 1 base, with 13 bases left in between. The CDR3 has 14 residues. Germline lookup yields CDR1 LGHNT and CDR2 FRNRAP. DNA of the CDR3: TGTGCTAGTGTTCCGGGACAATGGAACACTGAAGCTTTCTTT. This encodes CASVPGQWNTEAFF.

The genes are TRBV5-1 and TRBJ1-1, with 10 bases lining up with TRBD1. The germline V gene encodes CDR1 SGHRS and CDR2 YFSETQ. The length of the CDR3 is 15 residues. After removal of 4 bases from V and 3 bases from J, the junction contained 6 bases not matched to a gene. CDR3 coding DNA: TGCGCCAGCAGCGCCACCGGGACAGGGGACACTGAAGCTTTCTTT. Residues: CASSATGTGDTEAFF.

This clonotype was detected ten times or more. The rearrangement uses TRBV20-1 and TRBJ2-7; no reliable D call. V was cut by 3 bases and J by 0 bases, with 12 bases left in between. Germline V gene data show CDR1 as DFQATT and CDR2 as SNEGSKA (reference sequence). The CDR3 is 14 residues long. CDR3 nucleotides: TGCAGTGCTAGCGTCGGGTGGGGCTCCTACGAGCAGTACTTC. This sequence encodes CSASVGWGSYEQYF.

This clonotype was counted many times. The chain carries TRBV6-5 and TRBJ2-7; 12 nucleotides line up with TRBD1. Unmatched junction bases numbered 2, after V lost 1 base and J lost 4 bases. This CDR3 comprises 15 residues. Germline loops: CDR1 MNHEY, CDR2 SVGAGI. The CDR3 coding sequence is TGTGCCAGCAGTTACTTGGGACAGGGGGCTTACGAGCAGTACTTC. Residues: CASSYLGQGAYEQYF.

In this sample, this clonotype turned up many times. This chain joins TRBV29-1 and TRBJ2-2; weak D call: TRBD1 (6 bases). Deletions cut 7 bases from V and 3 bases from J, with 12 bases between. The CDR3 length is 13 residues. From germline, CDR1 is SQVTM and CDR2 ANQGSEA. The CDR3 region is CSALDRDTGELFF. The CDR3 nucleotides are TGCAGCGCACTGGACAGAGACACCGGGGAGCTGTTTTTT.